Listed below are T cell receptor beta chains from one sample, sequenced in a study of blood T cell repertoires in COVID-19. Some clones are missing from TCRdb's copy, which holds only in-frame ones; the method was immunoSEQ multiplex PCR. This sample has around 300,000 clones, with approximately 91% found just once. The specimen sequenced was peripheral blood. The source of these receptors is a woman aged 25 to 39 with COVID-19, enrolled during active disease. Both conserved end residues are part of each CDR3. A D gene is named only where the DNA matches it firmly. The listing skips clone size in some rows; elsewhere it reads once, few, many or a size class.

CDR3aa | CDR3nt | j_gene | abundance | d_gene | v_gene
CASSPGGTSPLHF | TGTGCCAGCAGCCCCGGGGGGACTTCACCCCTCCACTTT | TRBJ1-6 | once | NA | TRBV9
CATSRLGQVPRNEQFF | TGTGCCACATCCCGCCTCGGACAGGTCCCACGGAATGAGCAGTTCTTC | TRBJ2-1 | NA | TRBD1 | TRBV9
CASSMGRESHEQYF | TGTGCCAGTAGTATGGGCAGGGAATCCCACGAGCAGTACTTC | TRBJ2-7 | NA | NA | TRBV19
CASSQPGQTPANYGYTF | TGTGCCAGCAGCCAACCGGGACAGACACCAGCTAACTATGGCTACACCTTC | TRBJ1-2 | few | TRBD1 | TRBV5-4
CASSLGSGREQYF | TGTGCCAGCAGCTTAGGCTCAGGGCGAGAGCAGTACTTC | TRBJ2-7 | NA | NA | TRBV11-2
CAWSVRTGETQYF | TGTGCCTGGAGTGTACGAACCGGAGAGACCCAGTACTTC | TRBJ2-5 | NA | NA | TRBV30
CASSRGGNTEAFF | TGTGCCAGCAGCAGGGGGGGGAACACTGAAGCTTTCTTT | TRBJ1-1 | NA | NA | TRBV3-1/TRBV3-2
CASRTGMNTEAFF | TGTGCCAGCAGAACAGGGATGAACACTGAAGCTTTCTTT | TRBJ1-1 | NA | NA | TRBV28
CASVQTGDHEQYF | TGTGCCAGCGTTCAGACAGGGGACCACGAGCAGTACTTC | TRBJ2-7 | NA | TRBD1 | TRBV7-9
CASSLEGRRGNTEAFF | TGTGCCAGCAGCTTGGAGGGCCGGAGGGGGAACACTGAAGCTTTCTTT | TRBJ1-1 | NA | NA | TRBV5-4
CASSLNPTGVGEETQYF | TGTGCCAGCAGCTTGAACCCGACAGGGGTAGGAGAAGAGACCCAGTACTTC | TRBJ2-5 | NA | TRBD1 | TRBV11-2
CASSQEGRSLAGMGETQYF | TGTGCCAGCAGCCAAGAAGGCCGGTCACTAGCGGGAATGGGAGAGACCCAGTACTTC | TRBJ2-5 | NA | TRBD2 | TRBV4-2
CASSEGTAYGYTF | TGCGCCAGCAGTGAAGGGACAGCCTATGGCTACACCTTC | TRBJ1-2 | NA | TRBD1 | TRBV10-2
CASSPLVGGEQFF | TGTGCCAGCAGCCCCCTCGTAGGGGGTGAGCAGTTCTTC | TRBJ2-1 | NA | NA | TRBV12-3/TRBV12-4
CASSLQGPYEQYF | TGCGCCAGCAGCTTGCAGGGCCCCTACGAGCAGTACTTC | TRBJ2-7 | NA | NA | TRBV5-1
CAISESSQGRGNTIYF | TGTGCCATCAGTGAGTCGTCACAGGGCCGTGGAAACACCATATATTTT | TRBJ1-3 | NA | NA | TRBV10-3
CASSITRANTGELFF | TGTGCCAGCAGCATAACTAGGGCGAACACCGGGGAGCTGTTTTTT | TRBJ2-2 | few | NA | TRBV2
CSVVVWGKNTEAFF | TGCAGCGTTGTTGTCTGGGGCAAGAACACTGAAGCTTTCTTT | TRBJ1-1 | NA | NA | TRBV29-1
CASSFTLTGLREAFF | TGTGCCAGCAGCTTCACCTTGACAGGTTTAAGGGAAGCTTTCTTT | TRBJ1-1 | NA | NA | TRBV11-2
CASTPAGYYEQYF | TGTGCCAGCACCCCAGCGGGATACTACGAGCAGTACTTC | TRBJ2-7 | NA | TRBD2 | TRBV6-5
CASSLVTGLSGNTIYF | TGTGCCAGCAGCTTAGTTACAGGGCTCTCTGGAAACACCATATATTTT | TRBJ1-3 | NA | NA | TRBV7-9
CAWSGRLAGGPLFSYNEQFF | TGTGCCTGGAGTGGGCGACTAGCGGGAGGTCCCTTGTTCTCCTACAATGAGCAGTTCTTC | TRBJ2-1 | NA | TRBD2 | TRBV30
CASSLRDRGSYEQYF | TGTGCCAGCAGTTTAAGGGACAGGGGTTCCTACGAGCAGTACTTC | TRBJ2-7 | NA | TRBD1 | TRBV27
CASSQDLTRGNTDTQYF | TGTGCCAGCAGCCAAGATCTCACTCGAGGGAACACAGATACGCAGTATTTT | TRBJ2-3 | NA | NA | TRBV4-2
CASSGSSNTGELFF | TGCGCCAGCAGCGGGAGTTCGAACACCGGGGAGCTGTTTTTT | TRBJ2-2 | NA | NA | TRBV10-1
CASTPHSRGDTGELFF | TGCGCCAGCACCCCTCACTCCAGGGGGGACACCGGGGAGCTGTTTTTT | TRBJ2-2 | NA | NA | TRBV5-1
CASSLSTNTGELFF | TGTGCCAGCAGCTTAAGTACAAACACCGGGGAGCTGTTTTTT | TRBJ2-2 | once | NA | TRBV7-3
CASSFGMDSQSYEQYF | TGTGCCAGCAGTTTTGGGATGGACAGCCAGTCCTATGAGCAGTACTTC | TRBJ2-7 | NA | NA | TRBV28
CASMIERPRGYEQYF | TGTGCCAGCATGATTGAGCGACCGCGAGGCTACGAGCAGTACTTC | TRBJ2-7 | NA | NA | TRBV27
CSVEDLKPTNPLYGYTF | TGCAGCGTTGAAGATTTGAAGCCCACTAACCCACTTTATGGCTACACCTTC | TRBJ1-2 | NA | NA | TRBV29-1
CASSADSSNTGELFF | TGTGCCAGCAGTGCGGACAGTTCGAACACCGGGGAGCTGTTTTTT | TRBJ2-2 | NA | NA | TRBV2
CASSLAGQGRNYGYTF | TGTGCCAGCAGCCTCGCCGGGCAGGGCCGTAACTATGGCTACACCTTC | TRBJ1-2 | once | NA | TRBV3-1/TRBV3-2
CASQEAGSGNTIYF | TGCGCCAGCCAGGAGGCGGGCTCTGGAAACACCATATATTTT | TRBJ1-3 | NA | NA | TRBV10-2
CASGRVFIGETQYF | TGTGCCAGCGGGAGGGTTTTTATCGGAGAGACCCAGTACTTC | TRBJ2-5 | NA | TRBD2 | TRBV2
CASSLRNKNTEAFF | TGTGCCAGCAGTTTACGTAACAAGAACACTGAAGCTTTCTTT | TRBJ1-1 | once | NA | TRBV6-5
CANPRGRATGELFF | TGTGCCAATCCCAGGGGGCGGGCCACCGGGGAGCTGTTTTTT | TRBJ2-2 | NA | TRBD1 | TRBV27
CASSQNPTSGMGNEQFF | TGTGCCAGCAGCCAAAACCCTACTAGCGGGATGGGTAATGAGCAGTTCTTC | TRBJ2-1 | NA | TRBD2 | TRBV3-1/TRBV3-2
CASSHMNTEAFF | TGTGCCAGTAGTCACATGAACACTGAAGCTTTCTTT | TRBJ1-1 | NA | NA | TRBV19
CASSLSNRVNTEAFF | TGTGCCAGCAGCCTTAGCAACAGGGTGAACACTGAAGCTTTCTTT | TRBJ1-1 | NA | NA | TRBV7-8
CATRLSGGELFF | TGTGCCACCAGACTCTCCGGCGGGGAGCTGTTTTTT | TRBJ2-2 | NA | NA | TRBV30
CASSPEGARGNQPQHF | TGTGCCAGCTCCCCCGAGGGGGCGCGCGGCAATCAGCCCCAGCATTTT | TRBJ1-5 | NA | TRBD1 | TRBV2
CASSQRSGNTIYF | TGTGCCAGCAGCCAGAGATCTGGAAACACCATATATTTT | TRBJ1-3 | NA | NA | TRBV3-1/TRBV3-2
CASSAYAGVPNEQFF | TGTGCCAGCAGCGCCTACGCGGGAGTTCCCAATGAGCAGTTCTTC | TRBJ2-1 | NA | TRBD2 | TRBV3-1/TRBV3-2
CASRNIQETQYF | TGTGCCAGCAGGAACATCCAAGAGACCCAGTACTTC | TRBJ2-5 | NA | NA | TRBV2
CSVAGTLTYEQYF | TGCAGCGTTGCCGGGACACTAACCTACGAGCAGTACTTC | TRBJ2-7 | NA | NA | TRBV29-1
CASRIRGGEQYF | TGTGCCAGCAGGATAAGAGGCGGCGAGCAGTACTTC | TRBJ2-7 | NA | NA | TRBV2
CASSFQTSGQETQYF | TGTGCCAGCAGTTTCCAGACTAGCGGGCAAGAGACCCAGTACTTC | TRBJ2-5 | NA | TRBD2 | TRBV28
CASSSPPQGYTF | TGTGCCAGTAGTAGTCCCCCCCAGGGCTACACCTTC | TRBJ1-2 | NA | NA | TRBV19
CASGGRGEGYEQYF | TGTGCCAGCGGGGGGCGGGGGGAAGGGTACGAGCAGTACTTC | TRBJ2-7 | NA | TRBD2 | TRBV6-5
CASSLGQSNQPQHF | TGTGCCAGCAGCTTGGGACAAAGCAATCAGCCCCAGCATTTT | TRBJ1-5 | once | NA | TRBV5-6
CASSPQGDYGYTF | TGTGCCAGCTCCCCTCAGGGTGACTATGGCTACACCTTC | TRBJ1-2 | NA | NA | TRBV9
CSVEWADSYEQYF | TGCAGCGTTGAATGGGCTGACAGCTACGAGCAGTACTTC | TRBJ2-7 | NA | NA | TRBV29-1
CASSVGEVGNTIYF | TGCGCCAGCAGTGTTGGGGAGGTTGGAAACACCATATATTTT | TRBJ1-3 | NA | NA | TRBV10-2
CASSQDLLLDIQYF | TGTGCCAGCAGCCAAGACTTACTCCTGGACATTCAGTACTTC | TRBJ2-4 | NA | NA | TRBV3-1/TRBV3-2
CAWSAGMSTDTQYF | TGTGCCTGGAGTGCGGGAATGAGCACAGATACGCAGTATTTT | TRBJ2-3 | NA | NA | TRBV30
CASSVALANTEAFF | TGTGCCAGCAGCGTAGCCCTGGCGAACACTGAAGCTTTCTTT | TRBJ1-1 | NA | NA | TRBV9
CASRWEGTSGINEQFF | TGTGCCAGCAGATGGGAGGGGACTAGCGGGATAAATGAGCAGTTCTTC | TRBJ2-1 | NA | TRBD2 | TRBV27
CAISDQGAGGGQPQHF | TGTGCCATCAGTGACCAAGGGGCAGGGGGCGGACAGCCCCAGCATTTT | TRBJ1-5 | NA | TRBD1 | TRBV10-3
CASSYRGDNSPLHF | TGTGCCAGCAGCTACAGGGGGGATAATTCACCCCTCCACTTT | TRBJ1-6 | NA | TRBD1 | TRBV7-9
CASSTTSGRYNEQFF | TGTGCCAGCAGCACGACTAGCGGGCGTTACAATGAGCAGTTCTTC | TRBJ2-1 | NA | TRBD2 | TRBV3-1/TRBV3-2